What follows are 19 T cell receptor beta chains derived from one specimen sequenced in a study of shared clonotypes between healthy human individuals. Only in-frame clones appear in the TCRdb table, and some are missing; sequencing was by immunoSEQ multiplex PCR. Of around 2,000,000 clones in the sample, about 95% were seen once. CD45RO negativity and positive selection for CCR7 defined naive CD8 cells, a population that excluded terminally differentiated effector memory CD45RA+ cells. Sequencing was done on a sample of naive CD8+ T cells sorted from blood. The receptors come from a man between 18 and 29 years old in good health.

This clone was counted once. J is TRBJ1-1 and V is TRBV9, with D possibly TRBD1 on 6 matching bases. The germline V gene encodes CDR1 SGDLS and CDR2 YYNGEE. The CDR3 consists of 15 residues. V lost 3 bases, J lost 5 bases, and 17 bases lay in between. CDR3 in amino acids: CASSAAGGRETEAFF. In nucleotides, the CDR3 is TGTGCCAGCAGCGCGGCCGGGGGCAGAGAGACTGAAGCTTTCTTT.

The CDR3 DNA sequence: TGTGCCAGCAGCTTAGGCCGGACAGGGAGTGAAAAACTGTTTTTT. This translates into CASSLGRTGSEKLFF. The genes are TRBV13 and TRBJ1-4, with 8 bases identical to TRBD1. J gave up 7 bases and V 0 bases, and 4 bases lay outside the gene matches. The CDR3 covers 15 residues. The germline CDR1 and CDR2 sequences are PRHDT and FYEKMQ (reference sequence).

This clone occurred once. The genes are TRBV2 and TRBJ2-3; TRBD2 matches 8 bases. CDR1 is SNHLY and CDR2 is FYNNEI in the germline V gene. V lost 4 bases to trimming and J lost 10 bases; unmatched junction nucleotides: 10. The length of the CDR3 is 14 residues. CDR3 residues: CASSAAGGLNAQYF. The CDR3 DNA follows: TGTGCCAGCAGTGCGGCGGGGGGACTGAATGCGCAGTATTTT. Full variable domain (outside the CDR3, taken from reference TRBV2 and TRBJ2-3): EPEVTQTPSHQVTQMGQEVILRCVPISNHLYFYWYRQILGQKVEFLVSFYNNEISEKSEIFDDQFSVERPDGSNFTLKIRSTKLEDSAMYFCASSAAGGLNAQYFGPGTRLTVL.

This sequence joins TRBV4-1 and TRBJ1-5; D not certain. V lost 4 bases and J 6 bases, leaving 13 bases between the germline ends. Looked up from germline, CDR1 is MGHRA and CDR2 is YSYEKL. The CDR3 spans 14 residues. The CDR3 is CASSLETLSQPQHF. DNA of the CDR3: TGCGCCAGCAGCCTCGAGACTTTGAGTCAGCCCCAGCATTTT.

The chain couples TRBV6-1 to TRBJ2-7; D ambiguous. Per the germline V gene, CDR1 is MNHNS and CDR2 is SASEGT. The V end was cut by 10 bases, the J end by 3 bases, with 13 bases between. The CDR3 is made up of 12 amino acids. The CDR3 sequence is CATSGFSYEQYF. CDR3 sequence (DNA): TGTGCCACATCGGGTTTTAGCTACGAGCAGTACTTC.

To note about this clone: The sample holds other DNA sequences that translate to the same CDR3. The chain recombines TRBV6-5 with TRBJ1-2; 9 nucleotides match TRBD1. Per germline, CDR1 MNHEY and CDR2 SVGAGI. Trimming removed 3 bases from V and 2 bases from J; junction bases left unmatched: 1. CDR3 size: 14 residues. DNA for the CDR3: TGTGCCAGCAGTTATGGGACAGGGAACTATGGCTACACCTTC. Translation gives CASSYGTGNYGYTF.

In this sample, this clone turned up a few times. The same CDR3 is also encoded by other DNA sequences in this sample. This chain uses TRBV7-9 with TRBJ2-7; D remains unclear. CDR1 is SEHNR, CDR2 FQNEAQ, per germline (reference sequence). V was pared by 5 bases and J by 3 bases, with 5 bases between. This CDR3 is 11 amino acids long. The DNA for the CDR3 is TGTGCCAGCAGCCCGAGCTACGAGCAGTACTTC. This translates into CASSPSYEQYF.

V usage is TRBV5-1 and J usage is TRBJ2-5; TRBD2 matches at 8 bases. This CDR3 is 15 amino acids long. After removal of 2 bases from V and 6 bases from J, the junction contained 9 bases not matched to a gene. CDR1 and CDR2 from the germline V gene are SGHRS and YFSETQ. CDR3 bases: TGCGCCAGCAGCTTAGCGCGGGAGGCCCCCCAGACCCAGTACTTC. Its translation is CASSLAREAPQTQYF. Full variable domain (missing parts from reference TRBV5-1 and TRBJ2-5): KAGVTQTPRYLIKTRGQQVTLSCSPISGHRSVSWYQQTPGQGLQFLFEYFSETQRNKGNFPGRFSGRQFSNSRSEMNVSTLELGDSALYLCASSLAREAPQTQYFGPGTRLLVL.

The rearrangement links TRBV9 to TRBJ2-1; TRBD1 might be the D (6 bases). V lost 0 bases to trimming and J lost 9 bases, with 10 bases between them. The CDR3 covers 13 residues. Germline loops: CDR1 SGDLS, CDR2 YYNGEE. The CDR3 protein is CASSVELGGEQFF. CDR3 DNA sequence: TGTGCCAGCAGCGTAGAATTAGGGGGTGAGCAGTTCTTC.

CDR3 DNA sequence: TGTGCCACCATGGCACTATCCTATAATTCACCCCTCCACTTT. Translated: CATMALSYNSPLHF. J is TRBJ1-6 and V is TRBV27; no definite D call. The germline V gene encodes CDR1 MNHEY and CDR2 SMNVEV (reference sequence). Trimming removed 10 bases from V and 1 base from J, with 11 bases in between. The CDR3 extends over 14 amino acids.

This sequence joins TRBV27 and TRBJ1-2; 7 bases are a match to TRBD1. The germline V gene has CDR1 MNHEY and CDR2 SMNVEV (reference sequence). V was clipped by 4 bases and J by 2 bases; unmatched bases: 10. CDR3 size: 16 residues. The CDR3 here is CASSSGQVTQNYGYTF. The DNA for the CDR3 is TGTGCCAGCAGTTCAGGACAGGTCACCCAAAACTATGGCTACACCTTC.

Remarks on this clone: Distinct nucleotide sequences in the sample also encode this CDR3. V gene TRBV4-3 combines with J gene TRBJ2-1, with unresolved D. The CDR3 loop spans 14 amino acids. Germline lookup yields CDR1 LGHNA and CDR2 YSLEER. Trimming stripped 0 bases from V and 2 bases from J, with 5 bases between. The CDR3 loop reads CASSQDGPYNEQFF. CDR3 nucleotides: TGCGCCAGCAGCCAAGATGGGCCCTACAATGAGCAGTTCTTC.

This chain joins TRBV12-5 and TRBJ1-2, with 8 bases fitting TRBD1. V trimming: 6 bases; J trimming: 14 bases; junction bases outside the gene matches: 11. The CDR3 covers 12 residues. Germline CDR1 and CDR2: LGHNT and FRNRAP. The CDR3 sequence: CASGSGQGSNTF. The CDR3 region has the DNA TGTGCTAGTGGCTCCGGACAGGGATCGAATACCTTC.

The chain's CDR3 is CASSVDAWAYGYTF. The CDR3, as DNA: TGTGCCAGCAGTGTTGATGCTTGGGCCTATGGCTACACCTTC. This chain uses TRBV6-4 with TRBJ1-2; D unclear. Germline CDR1 and CDR2: MRHNA and SNTAGT. With 4 bases removed from V and 4 bases from J, the gap between germline ends came to 13 bases. The CDR3 is made up of 14 amino acids.

The rearrangement uses TRBV27 and TRBJ2-7, with D unclear. Germline loops: CDR1 MNHEY, CDR2 SMNVEV (reference sequence). Trimming left V 0 bases short and J 2 bases short, with 8 bases between. The CDR3 consists of 14 residues. CDR3 loop: CASSLSAVAYEQYF. The CDR3 DNA sequence: TGTGCCAGCAGTTTATCTGCGGTGGCCTACGAGCAGTACTTC.

The chain has TRBV30 and TRBJ2-3; the D gene is possibly TRBD2 (7 bases). CDR1 and CDR2 (germline): GTSNPN, SVGIG (reference sequence). This CDR3 is 15 amino acids long. The germline V and J ends were trimmed by 6 bases and 2 bases, with 18 bases remaining between them. The CDR3 nucleotides are TGTGCCTGCTCGTTTGGGGGGGGCCTCACAGATACGCAGTATTTT. It specifies CACSFGGGLTDTQYF.

The chain links TRBV11-2 to TRBJ2-5; possibly TRBD2 for D (6 bases). The CDR3 runs to 14 residues. Germline loops: CDR1 SGHAT, CDR2 FQNNGV. The V and J ends lost 2 bases and 5 bases respectively, with 12 bases between them. The CDR3 DNA reads as TGTGCCAGCAGCTTATCCGGGGGAAGGGAGACCCAGTACTTC. This encodes CASSLSGGRETQYF.

The V and J genes are TRBV28 and TRBJ1-2, with 9 bases that match TRBD1. The V segment lost 5 bases and the J segment 7 bases; nucleotides outside the gene matches: 8. CDR3 size: 14 residues. Germline V gene data show CDR1 as MDHEN and CDR2 as SYDVKM. The CDR3 sequence is CASSPPGTGSGYTF. CDR3 DNA sequence: TGTGCCAGCAGTCCTCCGGGGACAGGGTCTGGCTACACCTTC.

V and J are TRBV27 and TRBJ1-6, with TRBD1 identical over 9 bases. V was pared by 6 bases and J by 9 bases, with 6 bases of the junction left unmatched. Germline CDR1 reads MNHEY; CDR2 reads SMNVEV (reference sequence). The CDR3 runs 14 residues. For the CDR3, the DNA is TGTGCCAGCAGACAGGGACAGGGAATTTCACCCCTCCACTTT. Translation gives CASRQGQGISPLHF.